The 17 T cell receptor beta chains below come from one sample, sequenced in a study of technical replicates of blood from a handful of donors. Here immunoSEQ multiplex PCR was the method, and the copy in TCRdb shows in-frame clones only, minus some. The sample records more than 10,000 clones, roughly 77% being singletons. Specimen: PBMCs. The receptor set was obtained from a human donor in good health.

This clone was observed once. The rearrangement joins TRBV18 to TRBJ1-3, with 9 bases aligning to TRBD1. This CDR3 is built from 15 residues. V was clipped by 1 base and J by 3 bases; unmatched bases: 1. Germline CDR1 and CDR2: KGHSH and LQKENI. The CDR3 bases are TGTGCCAGCTCACCACGGACAGGGGATGGAAACACCATATATTTT. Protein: CASSPRTGDGNTIYF.

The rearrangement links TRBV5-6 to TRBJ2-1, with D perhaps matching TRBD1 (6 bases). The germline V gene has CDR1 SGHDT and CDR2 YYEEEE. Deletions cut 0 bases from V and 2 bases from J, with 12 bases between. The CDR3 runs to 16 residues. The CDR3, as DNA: TGTGCCAGCAGCTTGGGGGGACAAGGGGCCTACAATGAGCAGTTCTTC. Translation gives CASSLGGQGAYNEQFF.

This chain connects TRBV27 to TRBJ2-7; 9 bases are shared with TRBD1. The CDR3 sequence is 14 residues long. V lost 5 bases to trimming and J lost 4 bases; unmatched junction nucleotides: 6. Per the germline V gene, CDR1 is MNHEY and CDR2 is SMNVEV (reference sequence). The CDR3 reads CASSPSTGGYEQYF. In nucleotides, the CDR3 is TGTGCCAGCAGTCCTTCGACAGGGGGATACGAGCAGTACTTC.

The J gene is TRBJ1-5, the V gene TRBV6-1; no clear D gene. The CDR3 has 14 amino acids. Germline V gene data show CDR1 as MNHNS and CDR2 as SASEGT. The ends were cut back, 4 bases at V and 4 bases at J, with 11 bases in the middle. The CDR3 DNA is TGTGCCAGCAGTGGTATTTCGGGTAATCAGCCCCAGCATTTT. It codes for CASSGISGNQPQHF.

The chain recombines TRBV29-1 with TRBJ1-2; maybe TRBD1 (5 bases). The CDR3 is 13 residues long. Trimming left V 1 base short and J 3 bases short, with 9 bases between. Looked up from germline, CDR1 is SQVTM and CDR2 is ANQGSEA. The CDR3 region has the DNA TGCAGCGTTGAAGGCTCAGGGTACTATGGCTACACCTTC. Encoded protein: CSVEGSGYYGYTF.

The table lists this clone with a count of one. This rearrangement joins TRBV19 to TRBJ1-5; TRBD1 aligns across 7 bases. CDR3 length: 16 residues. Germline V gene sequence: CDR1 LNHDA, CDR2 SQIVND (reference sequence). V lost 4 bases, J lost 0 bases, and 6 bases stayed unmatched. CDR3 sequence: CASSTWDRNSNQPQHF. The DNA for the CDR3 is TGTGCCAGTAGTACTTGGGACAGAAATAGCAATCAGCCCCAGCATTTT. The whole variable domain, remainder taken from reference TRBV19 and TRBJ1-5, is DGGITQSPKYLFRKEGQNVTLSCEQNLNHDAMYWYRQDPGQGLRLIYYSQIVNDFQKGDIAEGYSVSREKKESFPLTVTSAQKNPTAFYLCASSTWDRNSNQPQHFGDGTRLSIL.

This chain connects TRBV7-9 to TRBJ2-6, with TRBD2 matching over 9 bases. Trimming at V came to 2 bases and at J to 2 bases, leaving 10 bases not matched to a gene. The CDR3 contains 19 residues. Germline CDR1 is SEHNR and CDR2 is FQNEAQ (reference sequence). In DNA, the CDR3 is TGTGCCAGCAGCTTAAGTCAAGCGGGAGGCTATGCTGGGGCCAACGTCCTGACTTTC. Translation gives CASSLSQAGGYAGANVLTF.

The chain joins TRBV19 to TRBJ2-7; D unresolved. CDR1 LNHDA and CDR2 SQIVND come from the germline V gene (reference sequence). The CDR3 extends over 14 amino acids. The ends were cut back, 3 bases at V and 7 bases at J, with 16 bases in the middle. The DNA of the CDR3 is TGTGCCAGTAGTATGGCCCCCCCCCGCGGAGAGCAGTACTTC. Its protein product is CASSMAPPRGEQYF.

The DNA of the CDR3 is TGTGCCAGCAGCGGCGCGGGAGGGCAGGGCGATGAGCAGTTCTTC. The encoded protein is CASSGAGGQGDEQFF. V usage is TRBV9 and J usage is TRBJ2-1, with 9 bases lining up with TRBD2. Trimming cost V 3 bases and J 8 bases; bases outside gene matches: 9. The CDR3 sequence is 15 residues long. Germline values: CDR1 SGDLS, CDR2 YYNGEE.

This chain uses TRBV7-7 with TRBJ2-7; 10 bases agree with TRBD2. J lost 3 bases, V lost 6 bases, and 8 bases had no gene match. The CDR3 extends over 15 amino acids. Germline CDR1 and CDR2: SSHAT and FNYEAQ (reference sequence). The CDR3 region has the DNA TGTGCCAGCAGTCCCGGGACTAGCGCCGTCTACGAGCAGTACTTC. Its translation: CASSPGTSAVYEQYF.

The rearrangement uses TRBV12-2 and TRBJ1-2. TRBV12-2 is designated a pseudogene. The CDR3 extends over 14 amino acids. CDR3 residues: CASRPSEINYGYTF. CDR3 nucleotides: TGTGCAAGTCGCCCCTCGGAGATTAACTATGGCTACACCTTC.

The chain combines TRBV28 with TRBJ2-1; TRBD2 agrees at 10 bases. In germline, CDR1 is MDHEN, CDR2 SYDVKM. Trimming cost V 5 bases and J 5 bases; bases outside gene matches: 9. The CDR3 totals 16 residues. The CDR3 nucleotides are TGTGCCAGCAGTGCCTCTAGCGGGAGTGCGGACAATGAGCAGTTCTTC. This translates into CASSASSGSADNEQFF.

The CDR3 DNA reads TGCGCCAGCAGCCCGACTAGCGGGATTGGAGATACGCAGTATTTT. Translating it yields CASSPTSGIGDTQYF. V and J are TRBV5-1 and TRBJ2-3; 11 bases are a match to TRBD2. Trimming removed 4 bases from V and 5 bases from J; junction bases left unmatched: 6. Germline values: CDR1 SGHRS, CDR2 YFSETQ. This CDR3 is 15 amino acids long.

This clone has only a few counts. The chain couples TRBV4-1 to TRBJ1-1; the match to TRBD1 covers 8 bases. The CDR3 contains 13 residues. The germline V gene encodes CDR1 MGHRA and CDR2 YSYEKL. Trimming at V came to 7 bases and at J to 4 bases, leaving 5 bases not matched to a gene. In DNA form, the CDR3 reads TGCGCCAGCAAACAGGGGGGGGGCACTGAAGCTTTCTTT. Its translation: CASKQGGGTEAFF.

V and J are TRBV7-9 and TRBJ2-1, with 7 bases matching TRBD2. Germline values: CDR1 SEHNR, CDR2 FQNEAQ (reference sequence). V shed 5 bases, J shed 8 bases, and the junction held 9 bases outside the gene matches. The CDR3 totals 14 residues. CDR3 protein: CASSPGAGVDEQFF. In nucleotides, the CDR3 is TGTGCCAGCAGCCCGGGCGCGGGAGTAGATGAGCAGTTCTTC.

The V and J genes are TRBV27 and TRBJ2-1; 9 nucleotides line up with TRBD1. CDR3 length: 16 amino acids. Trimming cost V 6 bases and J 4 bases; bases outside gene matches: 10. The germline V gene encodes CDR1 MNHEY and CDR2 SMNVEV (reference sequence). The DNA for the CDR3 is TGTGCCAGCAGAATTTCACCGGGACAGGGATACAATGAGCAGTTCTTC. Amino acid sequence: CASRISPGQGYNEQFF.

As DNA, the CDR3 is TGTGCCAGTAGTATCAGGGCCGGAAGTGATACGCAGTATTTT. It yields the protein CASSIRAGSDTQYF. The V and J genes are TRBV19 and TRBJ2-3; D perhaps matches TRBD1 (5 bases). CDR1 is LNHDA and CDR2 is SQIVND in the germline V gene (reference sequence). V dropped 3 bases and J dropped 6 bases, with 13 bases sitting between them. There are 14 residues in the CDR3. Supplemented by reference TRBV19 and TRBJ2-3, the full variable domain reads DGGITQSPKYLFRKEGQNVTLSCEQNLNHDAMYWYRQDPGQGLRLIYYSQIVNDFQKGDIAEGYSVSREKKESFPLTVTSAQKNPTAFYLCASSIRAGSDTQYFGPGTRLTVL.